The T cell receptor beta chain under discussion was sequenced for a study of human thymus T cells. It was from resections taken during corrective heart surgery that the thymus tissue came. Profiling relied on immunoSEQ multiplex PCR, and the TCRdb table lists in-frame clones only, not all of them. The sample holds 65,000 to 90,000 clones, 90% to 95% seen once. The length of the CDR3 is 13 residues. CDR1 and CDR2 (germline): ENHRY, SYGVKD. Worth noting for this clone: The junction shows a germline mismatch at one end, possibly a read error.

The chain has TRBV10-3 and TRBJ2-1; the D call may be TRBD1 or TRBD2 (5 bases each). The material sequenced was thymus tissue. This receptor was taken from a girl under two years old with a congenital heart defect but otherwise immunologically healthy. CDR3 nucleotides: TGTGCCCTCAGGGCGGGTCCAGACAATGAGCAGTTCTTC. Protein: CALRAGPDNEQFF.